This TCR beta chain was found in a study of OX40 agonist ivuxolimab in advanced cancers. About this clone itself: Its specificity is not known.

Study observations and caveats: More expanded clones were seen, on average, in CD8+ T cells than in CD4+.

The CDR3 sequence is 18 residues long. Germline V lookup: CDR1 LNHDA, CDR2 SQIVND (reference sequence). Trimming removed 6 bases from V and 4 bases from J; junction bases left unmatched: 16. Profiled with immunoSEQ multiplex PCR; TCRdb holds only in-frame clones, not every one. This sample has some 60,000 clones, with approximately 86% found just once. This chain links TRBV19 with TRBJ2-2, with 8 bases that match TRBD2. The source material was CD4+ or CD8+ T cells sorted from blood, sampled in a trial of the OX40 agonist ivuxolimab. The clonotype comes from an adult with an advanced solid tumor such as melanoma, head and neck, liver or kidney cancer. CDR3 coding DNA: TGTGCCAGTAGCAAAAGGGATTATAGCGGGATCGGCACCGGGGAGCTGTTTTTT. Its protein is CASSKRDYSGIGTGELFF.